These T cell receptor beta chains were read from a single sample in a study of blood T cell repertoires in COVID-19. Clones were read by immunoSEQ multiplex PCR, and TCRdb kept only the in-frame ones, dropping some. The sample consists of about 250,000 clones, around nine tenths of them appearing once. Specimen: peripheral blood. All receptors come from a woman in her sixties or seventies who had recovered from COVID-19. Each CDR3 is given with its conserved first and last residue. Each record gives: D gene, clone size, V gene, J gene, CDR3 protein, CDR3 DNA. The D gene is left open where the match is weak. Only part of the rows carry a size: once, few, many, or a class if the clone is expanded.

d_call: .
clone_size: .
v_call: TRBV7-8
j_call: TRBJ2-2
cdr3_aa: CASSSNTGELFF
cdr3_nt: TGTGCCAGCAGCTCAAACACCGGGGAGCTGTTTTTT

d_call: TRBD2
clone_size: .
v_call: TRBV19
j_call: TRBJ2-3
cdr3_aa: CASSRAPPGLAGAREDTQYF
cdr3_nt: TGTGCCAGTAGTAGGGCCCCCCCGGGACTAGCGGGGGCCAGAGAAGATACGCAGTATTTT

d_call: .
clone_size: few
v_call: TRBV10-3
j_call: TRBJ1-5
cdr3_aa: CAISESPWRGKSQPQHF
cdr3_nt: TGTGCCATCAGTGAGTCGCCGTGGAGGGGAAAGAGTCAGCCCCAGCATTTT

d_call: TRBD1
clone_size: .
v_call: TRBV7-7
j_call: TRBJ2-2
cdr3_aa: CASGPTGATGELFF
cdr3_nt: TGTGCTAGCGGACCGACAGGGGCCACCGGGGAGCTGTTTTTT

d_call: .
clone_size: .
v_call: TRBV3-1/TRBV3-2
j_call: TRBJ1-2
cdr3_aa: CASSQGLGSYGYTF
cdr3_nt: TGTGCCAGCAGCCAAGGGTTGGGCAGCTATGGCTACACCTTC

d_call: TRBD1
clone_size: once
v_call: TRBV19
j_call: TRBJ2-7
cdr3_aa: CASALHRRGQTEQYF
cdr3_nt: TGTGCCAGCGCGCTCCATCGTCGGGGACAGACCGAGCAGTACTTC

d_call: TRBD1
clone_size: .
v_call: TRBV11-2
j_call: TRBJ2-3
cdr3_aa: CASSWTGSGDTQYF
cdr3_nt: TGTGCCAGCAGCTGGACAGGGAGCGGAGATACGCAGTATTTT

d_call: .
clone_size: .
v_call: TRBV13
j_call: TRBJ2-7
cdr3_aa: CASSLVGRASYEQYF
cdr3_nt: TGTGCCAGCAGCTTAGTAGGCAGGGCTTCCTACGAGCAGTACTTC

d_call: .
clone_size: .
v_call: TRBV5-1
j_call: TRBJ2-7
cdr3_aa: CASRQDSYEQYF
cdr3_nt: TGCGCCAGCAGACAAGACAGCTACGAGCAGTACTTC

d_call: .
clone_size: .
v_call: TRBV14
j_call: TRBJ2-1
cdr3_aa: CASSQATYNEQFF
cdr3_nt: TGTGCCAGCAGCCAAGCCACCTACAATGAGCAGTTCTTC

d_call: .
clone_size: .
v_call: TRBV3-1/TRBV3-2
j_call: TRBJ2-3
cdr3_aa: CASTRDSTDTQYF
cdr3_nt: TGTGCCAGCACTAGGGACTCTACAGATACGCAGTATTTT

d_call: .
clone_size: .
v_call: TRBV3-1/TRBV3-2
j_call: TRBJ2-7
cdr3_aa: CASSQRSVAYEQYF
cdr3_nt: TGTGCCAGCAGCCAAAGGAGCGTTGCCTACGAGCAGTACTTC

d_call: TRBD1
clone_size: .
v_call: TRBV2
j_call: TRBJ1-1
cdr3_aa: CASSSLQGGDTEAFF
cdr3_nt: TGTGCCAGCAGTTCGTTACAGGGGGGGGACACTGAAGCTTTCTTT

d_call: .
clone_size: .
v_call: TRBV28
j_call: TRBJ2-7
cdr3_aa: CASSLFRTYEQYF
cdr3_nt: TGTGCCAGCAGTTTATTCAGGACCTACGAGCAGTACTTC

d_call: TRBD2
clone_size: .
v_call: TRBV18
j_call: TRBJ2-3
cdr3_aa: CASSSSPTSGGARDTQYF
cdr3_nt: TGTGCCAGCTCATCGAGTCCCACTAGCGGGGGGGCCAGAGATACGCAGTATTTT

d_call: .
clone_size: .
v_call: TRBV12-1
j_call: TRBJ2-5
cdr3_aa: CASSPPRGRPETQYF
cdr3_nt: TGTGCCAGCAGCCCCCCCAGGGGGCGACCAGAGACCCAGTACTTC

d_call: TRBD2
clone_size: .
v_call: TRBV19
j_call: TRBJ2-3
cdr3_aa: CASSSGRGDKSQYF
cdr3_nt: TGTGCCAGTAGTTCCGGACGGGGGGATAAGTCGCAGTATTTT

d_call: .
clone_size: .
v_call: TRBV4-1
j_call: TRBJ1-5
cdr3_aa: CASSRGSNNQPQHF
cdr3_nt: TGCGCCAGCAGCCGCGGATCAAACAATCAGCCCCAGCATTTT

d_call: TRBD2
clone_size: .
v_call: TRBV11-2
j_call: TRBJ2-7
cdr3_aa: CASSLGLAGGIGGSYEQYF
cdr3_nt: TGTGCCAGCAGCTTAGGGTTAGCGGGGGGGATTGGCGGCTCCTACGAGCAGTACTTC

d_call: .
clone_size: .
v_call: TRBV3-1/TRBV3-2
j_call: TRBJ1-5
cdr3_aa: CASSQLPNSNQPQHF
cdr3_nt: TGTGCCAGCAGCCAGCTCCCTAATAGCAATCAGCCCCAGCATTTT

d_call: TRBD1
clone_size: once
v_call: TRBV5-1
j_call: TRBJ1-5
cdr3_aa: CASSPGQAAHQPQHF
cdr3_nt: TGCGCCAGCAGCCCCGGACAGGCCGCTCATCAGCCCCAGCATTTT

d_call: TRBD2
clone_size: .
v_call: TRBV7-6
j_call: TRBJ2-3
cdr3_aa: CASSSGGGSTDTQYF
cdr3_nt: TGTGCCAGCAGCTCCGGCGGGGGGAGCACAGATACGCAGTATTTT

d_call: TRBD1
clone_size: .
v_call: TRBV7-3
j_call: TRBJ1-2
cdr3_aa: CASSQGTGDGYTF
cdr3_nt: TGTGCCAGCAGCCAAGGGACAGGGGATGGCTACACCTTC

d_call: .
clone_size: .
v_call: TRBV7-3
j_call: TRBJ2-3
cdr3_aa: CASSSQRQGGRGLNF
cdr3_nt: TGTGCCAGCAGCTCCCAGAGACAGGGAGGTCGGGGATTGAATTTT

d_call: .
clone_size: .
v_call: TRBV5-1
j_call: TRBJ1-3
cdr3_aa: CASSLVGTRRSGNTIYF
cdr3_nt: TGCGCCAGCAGCCTGGTAGGGACACGTCGCTCTGGAAACACCATATATTTT

d_call: TRBD1
clone_size: .
v_call: TRBV15
j_call: TRBJ2-1
cdr3_aa: CATSRDRGQGKFF
cdr3_nt: TGTGCCACCAGCAGAGATCGTGGACAGGGAAAATTCTTC

d_call: TRBD2
clone_size: .
v_call: TRBV3-1/TRBV3-2
j_call: TRBJ2-4
cdr3_aa: CASSLTAGGIAKNIQYF
cdr3_nt: TGTGCCAGCAGCCTCACAGCCGGGGGGATAGCCAAAAACATTCAGTACTTC

d_call: TRBD1
clone_size: .
v_call: TRBV7-6
j_call: TRBJ2-1
cdr3_aa: CASSLAWPGGRNEQFF
cdr3_nt: TGTGCCAGCAGCTTAGCGTGGCCAGGGGGAAGGAATGAGCAGTTCTTC

d_call: .
clone_size: once
v_call: TRBV5-6
j_call: TRBJ2-5
cdr3_aa: CASSLDFQETQYF
cdr3_nt: TGTGCCAGCAGCCTGGACTTTCAAGAGACCCAGTACTTC

d_call: TRBD1
clone_size: .
v_call: TRBV7-2
j_call: TRBJ1-2
cdr3_aa: CASSLGDRGQSGYTF
cdr3_nt: TGTGCCAGCAGCTTAGGAGACAGGGGGCAGAGTGGCTACACCTTC

d_call: TRBD1
clone_size: .
v_call: TRBV28
j_call: TRBJ1-3
cdr3_aa: CASGYRGHGNTIYF
cdr3_nt: TGTGCCAGCGGGTACAGGGGGCATGGAAACACCATATATTTT

d_call: TRBD1
clone_size: .
v_call: TRBV24-1
j_call: TRBJ2-7
cdr3_aa: CATSDSGTVYEQYF
cdr3_nt: TGTGCCACCAGTGATTCCGGGACAGTCTACGAGCAGTACTTC

d_call: TRBD2
clone_size: .
v_call: TRBV11-2
j_call: TRBJ2-1
cdr3_aa: CASSFPGGAGGPSYNEQFF
cdr3_nt: TGTGCCAGCAGCTTCCCCGGGGGGGCGGGGGGACCCTCCTACAATGAGCAGTTCTTC

d_call: .
clone_size: .
v_call: TRBV9
j_call: TRBJ2-1
cdr3_aa: CASSVGRGSYNEQFF
cdr3_nt: TGTGCCAGCAGCGTAGGTAGGGGGTCCTACAATGAGCAGTTCTTC

d_call: .
clone_size: .
v_call: TRBV18
j_call: TRBJ1-1
cdr3_aa: CASSPGLGNTEAFF
cdr3_nt: TGTGCCAGCTCACCAGGGCTGGGGAACACTGAAGCTTTCTTT

d_call: TRBD1
clone_size: .
v_call: TRBV28
j_call: TRBJ2-7
cdr3_aa: CASRDRDRVREQYF
cdr3_nt: TGTGCCAGCAGAGACCGGGACAGGGTCCGCGAGCAGTACTTC

d_call: .
clone_size: .
v_call: TRBV29-1
j_call: TRBJ2-7
cdr3_aa: CSVVGGPAYEQYF
cdr3_nt: TGCAGCGTTGTCGGGGGACCAGCCTACGAGCAGTACTTC

d_call: TRBD2
clone_size: .
v_call: TRBV19
j_call: TRBJ2-1
cdr3_aa: CASSILRTSGGANEQFF
cdr3_nt: TGTGCCAGTAGTATCTTGAGGACTAGCGGGGGGGCGAATGAGCAGTTCTTC

d_call: .
clone_size: .
v_call: TRBV6-5
j_call: TRBJ1-3
cdr3_aa: CATLSGGTGNTIYF
cdr3_nt: TGTGCCACCCTTTCAGGAGGGACTGGAAACACCATATATTTT

d_call: .
clone_size: .
v_call: TRBV18
j_call: TRBJ1-3
cdr3_aa: CASSPRYGGGNTIYF
cdr3_nt: TGTGCCAGCTCACCACGTTACGGAGGGGGAAACACCATATATTTT

d_call: TRBD1
clone_size: .
v_call: TRBV7-2
j_call: TRBJ1-2
cdr3_aa: CASSLGPPRTGGGYTF
cdr3_nt: TGTGCCAGCAGCTTAGGGCCCCCTCGGACAGGGGGTGGCTACACCTTC

d_call: .
clone_size: .
v_call: TRBV24-1
j_call: TRBJ1-2
cdr3_aa: CATSDSGGRLYGYTF
cdr3_nt: TGTGCCACCAGTGATTCCGGCGGGAGATTGTATGGCTACACCTTC

d_call: .
clone_size: .
v_call: TRBV19
j_call: TRBJ2-3
cdr3_aa: CATGTGGGIRTQYF
cdr3_nt: TGTGCCACTGGGACCGGGGGTGGTATTAGGACGCAGTATTTT

d_call: TRBD1
clone_size: .
v_call: TRBV5-1
j_call: TRBJ1-2
cdr3_aa: CASSQEAQGGVFGYTF
cdr3_nt: TGCGCCAGCAGTCAAGAGGCTCAAGGGGGCGTCTTTGGCTACACCTTC

d_call: .
clone_size: .
v_call: TRBV5-4
j_call: TRBJ2-3
cdr3_aa: CASSLISGSTDTQYF
cdr3_nt: TGTGCCAGCAGCTTAATAAGCGGCAGCACAGATACGCAGTATTTT

d_call: .
clone_size: many
v_call: TRBV9
j_call: TRBJ2-1
cdr3_aa: CASSVADNEQFF
cdr3_nt: TGTGCCAGCAGCGTCGCAGACAATGAGCAGTTCTTC

d_call: .
clone_size: .
v_call: TRBV9
j_call: TRBJ2-3
cdr3_aa: CASSVITDTQYF
cdr3_nt: TGTGCCAGCAGCGTCATTACAGATACGCAGTATTTT

d_call: TRBD2
clone_size: .
v_call: TRBV28
j_call: TRBJ2-7
cdr3_aa: CASRRRSPGGEQYF
cdr3_nt: TGTGCCAGCAGAAGACGGTCACCCGGGGGGGAGCAGTACTTC

d_call: .
clone_size: .
v_call: TRBV5-1
j_call: TRBJ2-1
cdr3_aa: CASRVQRDEQFF
cdr3_nt: TGCGCCAGCAGGGTTCAACGAGATGAGCAGTTCTTC

d_call: TRBD1
clone_size: .
v_call: TRBV7-9
j_call: TRBJ2-7
cdr3_aa: CASSSTGTLYF
cdr3_nt: TGTGCCAGCAGTTCGACAGGGACGCTGTACTTC

d_call: TRBD2
clone_size: .
v_call: TRBV28
j_call: TRBJ2-7
cdr3_aa: CASSPPRGVYEQYF
cdr3_nt: TGTGCCAGCAGTCCCCCCCGGGGGGTATACGAGCAGTACTTC

d_call: TRBD1
clone_size: .
v_call: TRBV25-1
j_call: TRBJ1-6
cdr3_aa: CASNRGPDSPLHF
cdr3_nt: TGTGCCAGCAACAGGGGACCCGATTCACCCCTCCACTTT

d_call: TRBD1
clone_size: .
v_call: TRBV2
j_call: TRBJ2-7
cdr3_aa: CASSGDRITIGVYEQYF
cdr3_nt: TGTGCCAGCAGTGGGGACAGGATCACGATCGGAGTGTACGAGCAGTACTTC

d_call: .
clone_size: .
v_call: TRBV25-1
j_call: TRBJ2-2
cdr3_aa: CASSVYRVNTGELFF
cdr3_nt: TGTGCCAGCAGTGTATACAGGGTGAACACCGGGGAGCTGTTTTTT

d_call: .
clone_size: .
v_call: TRBV5-1
j_call: TRBJ1-6
cdr3_aa: CASSLAFQGSSYNSPLHF
cdr3_nt: TGCGCCAGCAGCTTGGCCTTTCAGGGGAGCTCCTATAATTCACCCCTCCACTTT

d_call: .
clone_size: .
v_call: TRBV11-3
j_call: TRBJ2-7
cdr3_aa: CASSLEAGYEQYF
cdr3_nt: TGTGCCAGCAGCTTAGAGGCGGGGTACGAGCAGTACTTC